The TCR beta chain under discussion was sequenced for a study of blood T cell repertoires in COVID-19 (dated by TCRdb to 2020 to 2021). Regarding the complete study: Samples from collaborators originated in the United States, Italy and Spain and spanned both the acute and convalescent phases of COVID-19. The material from the prospective study consisted of cDNA or gDNA derived from T cells, B-cell-depleted T cells, or PBMCs. The dataset comprised deeply sampled blood TCRbeta repertoires from subjects exposed to, actively infected with, or recovered from COVID-19. The repertoires were released in a freely available public database meant as a resource for research on the immune response to SARS-CoV-2. The samples were drawn from two sources: the first 160 participants of the ongoing ImmuneRACE study, and fewer than 1,500 subjects contributed by 6 global collaborators. Nearly every sample came with metadata listing a de-identified subject ID, COVID-19 status, age in years and sex. Where available, HLA class I and class II types were taken from metadata supplied by the sample provider and were not determined by assay-based typing.

Overall study results and their limits: The quantity of clinical and demographic metadata differed by source and by participant and was supplied without curation.

Participants in the prospective study were enrolled through a virtual design, were aged 18 to 89 years, and lived in fewer than 30 United States geographic areas. To assign participants to cohorts, the prospective study relied on clinical history that participants themselves reported in a screening survey and a study questionnaire. Mobile phlebotomists in the prospective study collected whole blood, serum and a nasopharyngeal or oropharyngeal swab from every participant. Prospective study participants could optionally give additional blood draws and questionnaires over an approximately two-month period. Before DNA extraction, blood samples from the prospective study were shipped at room temperature or frozen. TCRbeta CDR3 regions were amplified from genomic DNA using the immunoSEQ Assay, a bias-controlled multiplex PCR. As for how the authors treated the data: The number of nucleated cells in each sample was estimated by amplification of reference gene primers within the assay. To quantify the absolute abundance of each unique TCRbeta CDR3 rearrangement, sequence reads were collapsed and filtered. Productive Simpson clonality was computed per sample as the square root of Simpson's diversity index over productive rearrangements. TCRdb stores this immuneACCESS table with in-frame sequences only. Part of the clones is absent; in the studies checked, under half of the shortfall reflects unresolved V genes, and no reason is known for the rest. The DNA was the basis for D and trimming; V, J and clone size are from that table. The sample table records 200,000 or so clones; 86% of these occur just once. The ten largest clones take up under 4% of the sample.

The CDR1 and CDR2 encoded by the germline V gene are SGHAT and FQNNGV. Deletion took 3 bases off V and 10 bases off J, with a span of 18 bases between the germline ends. From the cysteine through the phenylalanine, the CDR3 covers 14 amino acids. Just the 42-base CDR3 DNA is kept, in frame starting at base 1. A note on this clone: Its recognized antigen is unknown. No base quality values were provided; no much bigger clone lies one nucleotide off.

This TCR was sampled from a woman between 40 and 55 years old with acute COVID-19. The chain links TRBV11-2 with TRBJ1-1; matching of 6 bases hints at TRBD1 as the D gene. The sample taken for sequencing was PBMCs or T cells enriched from blood (not recorded which). The encoded CDR3 is CASSFPLRQVPAFF. The DNA reads TGTGCCAGCAGCTTCCCCCTTCGACAGGTCCCAGCTTTCTTT.